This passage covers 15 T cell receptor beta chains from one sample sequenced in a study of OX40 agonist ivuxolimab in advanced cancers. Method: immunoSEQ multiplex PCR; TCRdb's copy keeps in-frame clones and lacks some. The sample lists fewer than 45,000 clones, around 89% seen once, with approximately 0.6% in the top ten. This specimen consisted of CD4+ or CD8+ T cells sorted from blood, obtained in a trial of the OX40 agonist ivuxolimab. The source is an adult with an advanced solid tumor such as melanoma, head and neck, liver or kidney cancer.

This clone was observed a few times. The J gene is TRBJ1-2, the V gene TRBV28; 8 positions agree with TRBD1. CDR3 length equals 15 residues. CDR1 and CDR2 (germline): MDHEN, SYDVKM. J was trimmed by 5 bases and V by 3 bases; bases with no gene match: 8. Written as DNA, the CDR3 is TGTGCCAGCAGTTTTGTGGGGCGACAGGGGTATGGCTACACCTTC. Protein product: CASSFVGRQGYGYTF.

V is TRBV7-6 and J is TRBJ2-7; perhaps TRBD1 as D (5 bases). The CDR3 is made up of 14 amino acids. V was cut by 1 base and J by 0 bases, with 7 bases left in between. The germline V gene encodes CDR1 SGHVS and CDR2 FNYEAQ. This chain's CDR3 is CASSLVQGSYEQYF. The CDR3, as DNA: TGTGCCAGCAGCTTAGTTCAGGGCTCCTACGAGCAGTACTTC.

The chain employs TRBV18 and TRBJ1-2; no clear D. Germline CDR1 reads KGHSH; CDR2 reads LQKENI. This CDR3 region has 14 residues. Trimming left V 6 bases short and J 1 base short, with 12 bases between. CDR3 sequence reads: CASSPGPVNYGYTF. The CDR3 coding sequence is TGTGCCAGCTCCCCAGGACCGGTTAACTATGGCTACACCTTC.

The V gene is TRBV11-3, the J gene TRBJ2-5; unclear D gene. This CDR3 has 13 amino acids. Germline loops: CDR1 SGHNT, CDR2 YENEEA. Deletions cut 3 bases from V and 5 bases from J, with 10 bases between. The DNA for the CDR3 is TGTGCCAGCAGCTTCCGGGCCGGGGAGACCCAGTACTTC. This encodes CASSFRAGETQYF.

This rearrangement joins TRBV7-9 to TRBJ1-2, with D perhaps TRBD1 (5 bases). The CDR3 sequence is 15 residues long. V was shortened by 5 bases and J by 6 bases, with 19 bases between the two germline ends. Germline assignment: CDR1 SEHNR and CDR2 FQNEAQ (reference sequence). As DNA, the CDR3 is TGTGCCAGCAGCCCGTCGACATTGGGGCGCCATGGCTACACCTTC. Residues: CASSPSTLGRHGYTF.

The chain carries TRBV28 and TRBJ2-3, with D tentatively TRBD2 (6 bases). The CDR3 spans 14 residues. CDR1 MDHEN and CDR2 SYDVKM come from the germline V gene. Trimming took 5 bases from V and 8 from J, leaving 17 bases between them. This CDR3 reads CASSPGDSRGTQYF. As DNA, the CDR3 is TGTGCCAGCAGTCCGGGGGACTCCCGTGGTACGCAGTATTTT.

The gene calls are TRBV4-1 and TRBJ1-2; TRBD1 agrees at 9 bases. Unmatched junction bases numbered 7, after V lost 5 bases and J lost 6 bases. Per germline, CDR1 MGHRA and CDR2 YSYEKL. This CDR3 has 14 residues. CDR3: CASSATGGANGYTF. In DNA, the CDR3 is TGCGCCAGCAGCGCAACAGGGGGCGCGAATGGCTACACCTTC.

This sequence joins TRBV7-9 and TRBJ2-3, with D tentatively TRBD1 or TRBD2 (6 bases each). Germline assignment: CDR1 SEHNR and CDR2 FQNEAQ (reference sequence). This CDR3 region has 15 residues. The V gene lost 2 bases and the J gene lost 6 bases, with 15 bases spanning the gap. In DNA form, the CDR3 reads TGTGCCAGCAGCTTACGACCGGGGGCGGCGGATACGCAGTATTTT. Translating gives CASSLRPGAADTQYF.

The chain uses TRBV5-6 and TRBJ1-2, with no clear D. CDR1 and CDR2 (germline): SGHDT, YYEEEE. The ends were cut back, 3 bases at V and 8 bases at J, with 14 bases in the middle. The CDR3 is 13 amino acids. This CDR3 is CASSSSGIGGYTF. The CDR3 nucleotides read TGTGCCAGCAGCTCGTCGGGGATTGGGGGCTACACCTTC.

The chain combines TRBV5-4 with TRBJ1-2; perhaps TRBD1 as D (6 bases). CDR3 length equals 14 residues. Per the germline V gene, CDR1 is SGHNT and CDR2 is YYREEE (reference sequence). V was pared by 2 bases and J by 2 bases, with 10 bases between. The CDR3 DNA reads TGTGCCAGCAGCTTACAGGGAACAAACTATGGCTACACCTTC. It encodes CASSLQGTNYGYTF.

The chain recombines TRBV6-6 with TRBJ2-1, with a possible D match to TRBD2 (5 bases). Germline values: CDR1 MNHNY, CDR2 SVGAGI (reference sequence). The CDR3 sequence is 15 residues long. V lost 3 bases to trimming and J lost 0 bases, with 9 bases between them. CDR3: CASSYEGASYNEQFF. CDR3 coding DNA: TGTGCCAGCAGTTATGAGGGCGCCTCCTACAATGAGCAGTTCTTC.

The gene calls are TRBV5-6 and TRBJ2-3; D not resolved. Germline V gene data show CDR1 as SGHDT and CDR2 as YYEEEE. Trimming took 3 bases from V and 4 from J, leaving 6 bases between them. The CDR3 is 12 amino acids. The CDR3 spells CASSWLADTQYF. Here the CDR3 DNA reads TGTGCCAGCAGCTGGCTAGCAGATACGCAGTATTTT.

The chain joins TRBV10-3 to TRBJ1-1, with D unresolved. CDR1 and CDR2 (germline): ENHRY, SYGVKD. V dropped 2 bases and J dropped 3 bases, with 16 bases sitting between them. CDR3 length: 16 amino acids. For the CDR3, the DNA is TGTGCCATCAGTGAGCGAGAGGACGGATCCTACACTGAAGCTTTCTTT. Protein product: CAISEREDGSYTEAFF.

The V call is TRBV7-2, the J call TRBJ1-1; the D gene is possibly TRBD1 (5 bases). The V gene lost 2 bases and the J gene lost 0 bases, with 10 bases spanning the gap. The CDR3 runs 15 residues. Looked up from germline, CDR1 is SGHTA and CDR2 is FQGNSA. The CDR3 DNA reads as TGTGCCAGCAGCTTACAGGGAACTTTGAACACTGAAGCTTTCTTT. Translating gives CASSLQGTLNTEAFF.

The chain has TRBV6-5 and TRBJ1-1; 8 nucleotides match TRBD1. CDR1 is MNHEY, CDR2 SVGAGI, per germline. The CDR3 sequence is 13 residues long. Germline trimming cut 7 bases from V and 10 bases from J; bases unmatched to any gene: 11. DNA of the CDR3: TGTGCCAGCACCCAGGGGGCCGGTTTACGAGCTTTCTTT. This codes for CASTQGAGLRAFF.